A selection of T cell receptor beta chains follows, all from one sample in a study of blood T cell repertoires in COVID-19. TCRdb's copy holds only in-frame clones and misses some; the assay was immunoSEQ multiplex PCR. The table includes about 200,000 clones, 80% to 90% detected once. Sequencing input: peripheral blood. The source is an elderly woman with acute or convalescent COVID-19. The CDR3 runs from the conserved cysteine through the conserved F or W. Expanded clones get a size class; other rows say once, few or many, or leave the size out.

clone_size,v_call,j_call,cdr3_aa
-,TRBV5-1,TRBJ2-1,CASSLVPLDANEQFF
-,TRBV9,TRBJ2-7,CASSRDLAGGTYEQYF
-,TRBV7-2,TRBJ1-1,CASSLVGLPNTEAFF
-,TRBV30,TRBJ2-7,CAWIGPRGYEQYF
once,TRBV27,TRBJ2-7,CASSLSKPRAEQYF
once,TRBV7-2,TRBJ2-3,CASSSGLVTTDTQYF
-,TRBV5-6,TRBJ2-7,CASSLVGGQVEQYF
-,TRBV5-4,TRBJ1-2,CASSSPPGLEGYTF
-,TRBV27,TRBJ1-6,CASHPGSYNSPLHF
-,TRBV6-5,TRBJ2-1,CASSYDQQNEQFF
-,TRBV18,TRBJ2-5,CASSSGQLQETQYF
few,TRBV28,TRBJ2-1,CASTWLAGGPGEQFF
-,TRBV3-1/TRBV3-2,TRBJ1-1,CASSPQWRDTEAFF
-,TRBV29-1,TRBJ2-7,CSVDGAGAYEQYF
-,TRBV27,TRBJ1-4,CASSSPGVGEKLFF
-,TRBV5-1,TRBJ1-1,CASSLDGRMNTEAFF
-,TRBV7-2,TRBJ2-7,CASSEQTTSYEQYF
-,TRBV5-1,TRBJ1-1,CASSLVGTGNTEAFF
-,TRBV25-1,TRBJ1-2,CASHGTLGGRLNGYTF
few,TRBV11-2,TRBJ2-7,CASSSGGHAYEQYF
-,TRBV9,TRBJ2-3,CASRTGGSADTQYF
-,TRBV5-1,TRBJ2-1,CASSSREGNTHNEQFF
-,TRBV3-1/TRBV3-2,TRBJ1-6,CASSQRTEFSPLHF
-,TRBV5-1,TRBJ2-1,CASRAALGAQFF
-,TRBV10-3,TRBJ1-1,CAISATGRTEAFF
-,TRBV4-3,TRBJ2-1,CASSQDRLAGAWDEQFF
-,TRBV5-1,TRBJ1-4,CASSLNSVGSNEKLFF